Given below is one T cell receptor (beta chain) in context. The antigen is undetermined. This sample stems from a study of T-cell reconstitution after alpha-beta-depleted transplantation in children. Study results and caveats: The origin of alpha-beta T cells about two months after transplant was reportedly several hundred expanded graft clones. The high TCRbeta diversity at day 60 in some patients came from surviving recipient T cells and thymic progenitors. Among T cells one year after transplant, newly produced cells accounted for most counts and diversity.

Unique molecular identifiers were incorporated into the prepared TCRbeta library. One entry per CDR3 protein results from TCRdb running MiXCR on the PCR reads. The repertoire holds around 64,000 distinct CDR3 sequences, approximately 11% seen once, with around 13% in the top ten. Looked up from germline, CDR1 is SQVTM and CDR2 is ANQGSEA. The CDR3 length is 10 residues. Trimming left V 3 bases short and J 10 bases short, with 6 bases between. V is TRBV29-1 and J is TRBJ1-4; D is undetermined. The receptor's source is a boy aged 10-17 years with acute myeloid leukemia, due to receive a stem cell transplant. The material sequenced was PBMCs, taken before TCRalphabeta/CD19-depleted stem cell transplant. CDR3 DNA: TGCAGCGTTGAGCGGGGAAAACTGTTTTTT. This translates into CSVERGKLFF.